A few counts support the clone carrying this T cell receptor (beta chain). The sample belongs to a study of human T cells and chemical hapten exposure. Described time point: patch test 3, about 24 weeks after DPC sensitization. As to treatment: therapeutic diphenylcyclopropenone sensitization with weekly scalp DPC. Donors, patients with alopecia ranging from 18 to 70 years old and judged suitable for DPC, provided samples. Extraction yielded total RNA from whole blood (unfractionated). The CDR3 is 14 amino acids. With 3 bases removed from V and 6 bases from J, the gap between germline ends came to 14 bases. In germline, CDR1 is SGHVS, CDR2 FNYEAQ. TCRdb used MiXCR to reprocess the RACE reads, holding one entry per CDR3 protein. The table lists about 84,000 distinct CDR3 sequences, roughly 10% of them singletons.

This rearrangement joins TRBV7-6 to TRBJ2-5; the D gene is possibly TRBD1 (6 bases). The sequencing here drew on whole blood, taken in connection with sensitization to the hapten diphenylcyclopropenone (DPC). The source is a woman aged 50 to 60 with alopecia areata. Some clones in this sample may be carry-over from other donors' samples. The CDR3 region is CASSLTGGAQTQYF. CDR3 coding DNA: TGTGCCAGCAGCTTGACAGGTGGCGCACAGACCCAGTACTTC. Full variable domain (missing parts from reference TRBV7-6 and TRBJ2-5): GAGVSQSPRYKVTKRGQDVALRCDPISGHVSLYWYRQALGQGPEFLTYFNYEAQQDKSGLPNDRFSAERPEGSISTLTIQRTEQRDSAMYRCASSLTGGAQTQYFGPGTRLLVL.